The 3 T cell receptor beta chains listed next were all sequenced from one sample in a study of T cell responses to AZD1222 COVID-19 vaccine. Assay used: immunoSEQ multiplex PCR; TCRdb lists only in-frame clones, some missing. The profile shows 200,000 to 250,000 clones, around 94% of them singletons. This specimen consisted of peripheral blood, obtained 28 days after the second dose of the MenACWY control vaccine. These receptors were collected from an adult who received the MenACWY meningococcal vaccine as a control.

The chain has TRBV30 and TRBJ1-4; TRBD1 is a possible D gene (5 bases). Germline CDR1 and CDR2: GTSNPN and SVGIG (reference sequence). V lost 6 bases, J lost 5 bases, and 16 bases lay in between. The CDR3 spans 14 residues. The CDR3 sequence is CACPSPQGNEKLFF. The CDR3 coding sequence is TGTGCCTGTCCCTCCCCCCAGGGAAATGAAAAACTGTTTTTT.

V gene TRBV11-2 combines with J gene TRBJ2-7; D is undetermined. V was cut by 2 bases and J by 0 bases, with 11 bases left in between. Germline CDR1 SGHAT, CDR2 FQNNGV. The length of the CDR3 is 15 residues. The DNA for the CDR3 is TGTGCCAGCAGCTTAATCACCCCAGGCTCCTACGAGCAGTACTTC. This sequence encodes CASSLITPGSYEQYF.

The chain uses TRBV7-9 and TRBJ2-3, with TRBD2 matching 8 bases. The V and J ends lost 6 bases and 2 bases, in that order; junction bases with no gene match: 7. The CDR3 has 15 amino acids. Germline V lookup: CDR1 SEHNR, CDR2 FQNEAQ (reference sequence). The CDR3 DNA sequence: TGTGCCAGCAGTTCGAGCGGGAGCTACACAGATACGCAGTATTTT. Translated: CASSSSGSYTDTQYF.